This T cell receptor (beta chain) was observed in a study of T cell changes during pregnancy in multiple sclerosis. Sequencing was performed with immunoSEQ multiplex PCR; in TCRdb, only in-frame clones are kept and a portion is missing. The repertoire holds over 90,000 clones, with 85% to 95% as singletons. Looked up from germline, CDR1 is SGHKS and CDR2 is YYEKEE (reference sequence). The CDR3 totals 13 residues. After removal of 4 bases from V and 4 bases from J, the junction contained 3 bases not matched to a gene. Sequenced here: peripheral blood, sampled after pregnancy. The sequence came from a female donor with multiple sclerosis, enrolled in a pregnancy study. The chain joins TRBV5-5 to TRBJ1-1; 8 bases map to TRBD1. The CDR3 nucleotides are TGTGCCAGCAGCGTCGACAGGGGCACTGAAGCTTTCTTT. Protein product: CASSVDRGTEAFF. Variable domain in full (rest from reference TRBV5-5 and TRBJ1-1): DAGVTQSPTHLIKTRGQQVTLRCSPISGHKSVSWYQQVLGQGPQFIFQYYEKEERGRGNFPDRFSARQFPNYSSELNVNALLLGDSALYLCASSVDRGTEAFFGQGTRLTVV.